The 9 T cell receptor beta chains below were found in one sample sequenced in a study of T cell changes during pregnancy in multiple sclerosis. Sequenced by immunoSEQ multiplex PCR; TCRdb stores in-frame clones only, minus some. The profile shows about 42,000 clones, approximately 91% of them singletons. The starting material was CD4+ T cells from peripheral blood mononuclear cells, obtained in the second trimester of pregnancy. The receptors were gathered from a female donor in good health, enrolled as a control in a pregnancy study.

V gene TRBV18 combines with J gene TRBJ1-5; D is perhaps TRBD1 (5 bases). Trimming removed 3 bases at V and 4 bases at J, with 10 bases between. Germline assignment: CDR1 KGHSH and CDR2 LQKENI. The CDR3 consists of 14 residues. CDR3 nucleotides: TGTGCCAGCTCACCCCAGGGTGGAAATCAGCCCCAGCATTTT. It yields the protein CASSPQGGNQPQHF.

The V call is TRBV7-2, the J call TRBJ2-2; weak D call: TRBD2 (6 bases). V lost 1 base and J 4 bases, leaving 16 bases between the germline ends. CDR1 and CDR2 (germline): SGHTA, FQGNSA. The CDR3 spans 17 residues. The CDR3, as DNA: TGTGCCAGCAGCTTAGTGTCGCTAGCGAGCTCCACCGGGGAGCTGTTTTTT. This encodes CASSLVSLASSTGELFF.

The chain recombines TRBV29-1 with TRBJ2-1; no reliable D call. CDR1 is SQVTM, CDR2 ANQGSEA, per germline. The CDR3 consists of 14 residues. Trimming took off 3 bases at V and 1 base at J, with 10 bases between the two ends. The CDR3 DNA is TGCAGCGTTGACCCTTACGAGTCCTACAATGAGCAGTTCTTC. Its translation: CSVDPYESYNEQFF.

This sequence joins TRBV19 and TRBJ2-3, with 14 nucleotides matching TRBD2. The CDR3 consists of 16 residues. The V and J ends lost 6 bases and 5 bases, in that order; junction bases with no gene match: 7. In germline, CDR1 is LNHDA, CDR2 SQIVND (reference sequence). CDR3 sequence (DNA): TGTGCCAGTAGCAGACTAGCGGGAGGGCTGGGAGATACGCAGTATTTT. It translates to CASSRLAGGLGDTQYF. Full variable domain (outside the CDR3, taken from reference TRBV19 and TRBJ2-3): DGGITQSPKYLFRKEGQNVTLSCEQNLNHDAMYWYRQDPGQGLRLIYYSQIVNDFQKGDIAEGYSVSREKKESFPLTVTSAQKNPTAFYLCASSRLAGGLGDTQYFGPGTRLTVL.

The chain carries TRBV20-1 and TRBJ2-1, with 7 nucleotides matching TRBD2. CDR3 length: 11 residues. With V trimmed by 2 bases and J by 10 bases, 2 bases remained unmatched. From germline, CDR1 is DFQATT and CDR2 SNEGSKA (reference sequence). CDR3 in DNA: TGCAGTGCTAGAAGCGGGAAAGAGCAGTTCTTC. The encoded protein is CSARSGKEQFF.

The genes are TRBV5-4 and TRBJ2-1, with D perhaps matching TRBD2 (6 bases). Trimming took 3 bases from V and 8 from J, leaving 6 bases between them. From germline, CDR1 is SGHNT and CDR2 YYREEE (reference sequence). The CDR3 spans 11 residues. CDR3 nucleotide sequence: TGTGCCAGCAGCTGGGAGGATGAGCAGTTCTTC. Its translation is CASSWEDEQFF.

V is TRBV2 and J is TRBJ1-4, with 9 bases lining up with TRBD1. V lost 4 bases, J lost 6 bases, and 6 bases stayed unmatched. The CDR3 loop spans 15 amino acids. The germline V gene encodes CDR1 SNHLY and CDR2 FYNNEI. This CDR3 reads CASSGQGGVYEKLFF. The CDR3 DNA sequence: TGTGCCAGCAGTGGACAGGGGGGGGTGTATGAAAAACTGTTTTTT.

The CDR3 protein is CSVEASPGQPQHF. The CDR3 DNA follows: TGCAGCGTTGAGGCCAGCCCAGGGCAGCCCCAGCATTTT. The rearrangement joins TRBV29-1 to TRBJ1-5; a weak D match, TRBD1 (5 bases). The V and J ends lost 3 bases and 7 bases respectively, with 13 bases between them. The CDR3 is made up of 13 amino acids. The germline CDR1 and CDR2 sequences are SQVTM and ANQGSEA.

For the CDR3, the DNA is TGTGCCAGCAGTCCGACGGGAGGCCGGGCGGAGCAGTACTTC. It is translated as CASSPTGGRAEQYF. The rearrangement uses TRBV6-4 and TRBJ2-7, with TRBD2 matching over 7 bases. CDR1 is MRHNA, CDR2 SNTAGT, per germline. The CDR3 is 14 residues long. The V and J ends lost 5 bases and 7 bases, in that order; junction bases with no gene match: 11.